This TCR beta chain was identified in a study of shared clonotypes between healthy human individuals. The overall study: CD4 naive and CD4 memory each took three plates per donor, while CD8 naive took two and CD8 memory one.

As to this clone: Its antigen remains unknown.

Study-wide results and caveats: Among non-shared clonotypes, generation probabilities were lower than among those shared by all four donors.

Clones were sequenced by immunoSEQ multiplex PCR, and TCRdb holds only the in-frame ones, with some missing. The sample holds roughly 2.1 million clones, just over 90% seen once. Naive CD8 cells were CD45RO-negative, positively selected for CCR7, excluding terminally differentiated effector memory CD45RA+ cells. Deletions cut 2 bases from V and 0 bases from J, with 13 bases between. From germline, CDR1 is SGHTA and CDR2 FQGNSA. The CDR3 has 16 amino acids. Input material: naive CD8+ T cells from PBMCs. This TCR was recovered from a man in his late teens or twenties in good health. Some clones in this sample may be carry-over from other donors' samples. The chain recombines TRBV7-2 with TRBJ1-1; perhaps TRBD1 as D (5 bases). The CDR3 coding sequence is TGTGCCAGCAGCTTATCCGAGGGGTCGGTGAACACTGAAGCTTTCTTT. This gives the protein CASSLSEGSVNTEAFF.